The text below deals with one T cell receptor (beta chain). This clone's antigen is unknown. No much larger clone exists at a distance of one base, and base qualities are not known. These data belong to a study of blood T cells in healthy people across ages (dated by TCRdb to between 2014 and 2017). Some background on the complete study: In model experiments, template switching captured about one uniquely barcoded TCR beta cDNA molecule for every two T cells. The study measured age-related changes in TCR beta repertoire diversity using deep sequencing normalized with unique cDNA molecular identifiers. Donors of different ages were randomly distributed across sequencing lanes to avoid experimental bias. Two additional independent replicas of 1 million unique cDNA reads from the same blood draw were analyzed for two donors (one aged 18 to 30 and one aged 80 or older). The donors were split into four age groups: young (average about 15 years), middle-aged (around 40), aged (roughly 65) and long-lived (about 82).

To prepare the library, 5' RACE was applied. Instrument on record: Illumina HiSeq 2500. A second PCR of about 6 to 12 cycles was run with a J-beta primer mix and a sample-barcoded 5' primer. A unique molecular identifier was introduced onto each TCR beta cDNA molecule by a template-switch 5' adaptor carrying 12 random nucleotides. At least 2.5 million CDR3-containing paired-end reads were obtained from each sample. First-strand cDNA synthesis was performed from all RNA using the Mint cDNA synthesis kit, with priming by a TRBC-specific oligonucleotide. All cDNA was treated with uracil-DNA glycosylase and then went through a first 18-cycle PCR with the universal primers M1SS and BC2_uni_R. As for how the authors treated the data: Each sample was normalized by randomly selecting 1 million high-quality reads, each carrying a distinct molecular identifier. Instead of being binned into consensus sequences, reads that shared molecular identifiers were thrown out. MiTCR, set to a Q25 quality threshold and the strictest error-elimination algorithm, was used for CDR3 identification, clonotype clustering and error correction. Lower-bound total TCR beta diversity was estimated with a nonparametric unseen species model using Euler transformation. Clones were called with MiXCR by TCRdb after fastp trimmed the public reads at Q25, and only in-frame beta chains were retained. Each CDR3 protein gets just one entry, which takes the most common genes and DNA from the rows behind it. The V and J calls follow TCRdb's processing rather than the paper's. The sample data list about 1.8 million distinct CDR3 sequences, and about 50% of these were observed just once. Approximately 2% of the sample belongs to the ten largest clones.

Systemically healthy Caucasian individuals from Russia, 35 to 40 in total and aged about 6 to 95 years, were included as donors. About 10 milliliters of peripheral blood were drawn from each donor into EDTA-treated Vacutainer tubes. Ficoll-Paque density-gradient centrifugation was used to isolate PBMCs, with at least 6 million per sample. Trizol reagent was used to extract total RNA from PBMCs, with at least 6 micrograms per sample. For every donor, an aliquot of PBMCs went through flow cytometry to measure the percentages of naive CD45RAhigh/CD27high T cells. The germline V gene encodes CDR1 LGHNA and CDR2 YNFKEQ. The CDR3 starts with the cysteine, ends with the phenylalanine, and has 13 residues. This entry keeps only the CDR3 DNA: 39 bases, framed from base 1. On the study overall, not on this receptor specifically: The CMV infection status of donors was not known, potentially confounding age-related changes in expanded clonotypes. The percentage of naive T cells measured by flow cytometry correlated strongly with observed TCR beta diversity. Estimates of total diversity based on one million sequenced T cells were regarded as lower bounds and as underestimates. Because profiling used bulk unsorted PBMCs, naive and antigen-experienced compartments could not be compared conclusively. The long-lived group showed more naive CD4+ T cells, fewer expanded clones and increased TCR diversity than the aged group, suggesting age selection. As age increased, observed TCR beta diversity per million T cells dropped in a roughly linear way, and a significant reduction was already evident by age about 36.

The V gene is TRBV4-2 and the J gene is TRBJ2-7; a stretch of 8 junction bases matches TRBD1. The DNA end favors TRBJ2-4, so the J call may be wrong. This sequence originates from a woman between 40 and 55 years old in good health. The source material was blood. The CDR3 region reads CASSKQGGDIQYF. The nucleotide sequence is TGTGCCAGCAGCAAACAGGGGGGAGACATTCAGTACTTC.